This T cell receptor (beta chain) is from a study of CD8+ T cells in alopecia areata. Those with alopecia areata gave lesional scalp punch biopsies and peripheral blood. V was clipped by 2 bases and J by 4 bases; unmatched bases: 11. Looked up from germline, CDR1 is MGHRA and CDR2 is YSYEKL. This CDR3 has 16 residues. Reverse transcribed after extraction, RNA yielded cDNA as the sequencing template. TCRdb keeps only in-frame clones here, not all; method: immunoSEQ multiplex PCR. The sample yields over 200,000 clones, approximately 52% seen once. This clonotype was obtained from a human donor with alopecia areata. The chain carries TRBV4-1 and TRBJ2-7; 7 bases agree with TRBD2. Sample: CD4+ T cells sorted from blood, taken at week 0. CDR3 coding DNA: TGCGCCAGCAGCCAACAAATGTCGACTAGCAGGTACGAGCAGTACTTC. This codes for CASSQQMSTSRYEQYF.